This is a list of T cell receptor beta chains from one sample in a study of T cells in Graves' hyperthyroidism and ophthalmopathy. Each CDR3 protein gets one entry after TCRdb re-called the multiplex PCR reads with MiXCR. The repertoire holds some 530,000 distinct CDR3 sequences, approximately 23% seen once, with about half in the top ten. The sample comprised blood. All receptors come from a woman aged 70-85 years with Graves' ophthalmopathy. The CDR3 runs from the conserved cysteine through the conserved F or W. A D gene is named only where the DNA matches it firmly. Size is stated for part of the rows, as once, few or many counts, or as a class when the clone is expanded.

TGTGCCAGCAGCTTAATCCTATACGGCGGACTAACCCTCTACAATGAGCAGTTCTTC CASSLILYGGLTLYNEQFF - - TRBJ2-1 TRBV7-3
TGTGCCAGCAGTTACACCGGGACCACCCAGCATTTT CASSYTGTTQHF - - TRBJ1-5 TRBV6-1
TGTGCCAGCATCATAGGAGGCAGGGGGTCCTACGAGCAGTACTTC CASIIGGRGSYEQYF TRBD1 - TRBJ2-7 TRBV5-6
TGCAGTGCTACCCTTATAACCGGCTATGGCTACACCTTC CSATLITGYGYTF - few TRBJ1-2 TRBV20-1
TGTGCCAGCAGTAGGGGGGCAAGTGCTAGCGATTACAATGAGCAGTTCTTC CASSRGASASDYNEQFF - many TRBJ2-1 TRBV28
TGTGCCAGCAGCTTAGTTGGCACTAGGTCCACAGATACGCAGTATTTT CASSLVGTRSTDTQYF - many TRBJ2-3 TRBV7-3
TGCAGCGTTGTTTCTATTGGGGGCCCCGTGAGAGGCGGCACAGATACGCAGTATTTT CSVVSIGGPVRGGTDTQYF - - TRBJ2-3 TRBV29-1
TGTGCCAGCAGCTTGTACAGGCGCGGGGAGCAGTTCTTC CASSLYRRGEQFF - - TRBJ2-1 TRBV5-4
TGTGCCAGCAGCCCCGTCTTCCCGGAGGGTACTAACTATGGCTACACCTTC CASSPVFPEGTNYGYTF - - TRBJ1-2 TRBV3-1
TGCGCCAGCAGCTTTAGCGGGAGGTACGAGCAGTACTTC CASSFSGRYEQYF TRBD2 - TRBJ2-7 TRBV5-1
TGTGCCAGCTCACCTATGACTAGCGGGAGTCCCGGGGAGCTGTTTTTT CASSPMTSGSPGELFF TRBD2 - TRBJ2-2 TRBV18
TGTGCCAGCAGTGAAGGGGGGAAGGGGAACACTGAAGCTTTCTTT CASSEGGKGNTEAFF - few TRBJ1-1 TRBV25-1
TGTGCCAGCACCGTAACGGGCAGGGTCGGGGGAAATGAGCAGTTCTTC CASTVTGRVGGNEQFF - - TRBJ2-1 TRBV7-9
TGCAGTGTTAGTCCCCCCACAGATACGCAGTATTTT CSVSPPTDTQYF - - TRBJ2-3 TRBV20-1
TGTGCCAGTAGTATAGCTTTACGGGCTGAAGCTTTCTTT CASSIALRAEAFF - - TRBJ1-1 TRBV19
TGTGCCAGCAGGGACGTTGTGCGGTCCTACGAGCAGTACTTC CASRDVVRSYEQYF - few TRBJ2-7 TRBV28
TGCGCCAGCAGCTTCAGTACAGGGTTCCCGAACACCGGGGAGCTGTTTTTT CASSFSTGFPNTGELFF - few TRBJ2-2 TRBV5-1
TGTGCCAGCAGCCCGCTAGCGGGGCCAGTTAACGAGCAGTACTTC CASSPLAGPVNEQYF TRBD2 many TRBJ2-7 TRBV7-8
TGTGCCAGCAGCCAATTCTCTCGTCGCCACTACCGGGACAGCTACGAGCAGTACTTC CASSQFSRRHYRDSYEQYF TRBD1 - TRBJ2-7 TRBV4-2
TGTGCCAGCAGATCCGGGGGGAGGGGTCAGCCCCAGCATTTT CASRSGGRGQPQHF - many TRBJ1-5 TRBV28
TGTGCCAGCAGTTTATCTAGCGAGGATACGCAGTATTTT CASSLSSEDTQYF - - TRBJ2-3 TRBV12-3/TRBV12-4
TGTGCCAGCCAGTACGGGTGGAAGGACACTGAAGCTTTCTTT CASQYGWKDTEAFF - many TRBJ1-1 TRBV2
TGCGCCAGCAAGCTGGCGGGTTTCACAGATACGCAGTATTTT CASKLAGFTDTQYF - few TRBJ2-3 TRBV5-1
TGTGCCAGCAGTGTTGGACTAGCCAAAAACATTCAGTACTTC CASSVGLAKNIQYF - few TRBJ2-4 TRBV27
TGCAGTGCTATACTAGCGGGAGTATCGTACAATGAGCAGTTCTTC CSAILAGVSYNEQFF TRBD2 few TRBJ2-1 TRBV20-1
TGTGCCAGCAGTTACCTAGCGGGAGGCCAGTACGCAGATACGCAGTATTTT CASSYLAGGQYADTQYF TRBD2 - TRBJ2-3 TRBV6-5
TGTGCCAGCAGCTTTGTTTCGTTCGGGTTGAGGAGCACTGAAGCTTTCTTT CASSFVSFGLRSTEAFF - few TRBJ1-1 TRBV7-2
TGTGCCAGCAGCGGACAGTTAAATCAGCCCCAGCATTTT CASSGQLNQPQHF - few TRBJ1-5 TRBV6-1
TGTGCCAGCAGTATCACCCGGGACAGGGGTTACGGGGAGCTGTTTTTT CASSITRDRGYGELFF TRBD1 few TRBJ2-2 TRBV6-1
TGCAGCGGCCGGGACACTGAAGCTTTCTTT CSGRDTEAFF - - TRBJ1-1 TRBV29-1
TGTGCCAGCAGCGCACACACAGGGGCAGGCACCGGGGAGCTGTTTTTT CASSAHTGAGTGELFF TRBD1 - TRBJ2-2 TRBV9
TGTGCCAGCAGCCCAACAGGGGGCGTTGGCTACACCTTC CASSPTGGVGYTF TRBD1 few TRBJ1-2 TRBV6-1
TGCAGTGCTAGTATCCGGGATGAGCAGTTCTTC CSASIRDEQFF - few TRBJ2-1 TRBV20-1
TGTGCCAGCAGTTGGCGACGGGACTACACCTTC CASSWRRDYTF - - TRBJ1-2 TRBV28
TGTGCCAGCAGTGAACTGTCTAGCGGGAGTATAACGCAGTATTTT CASSELSSGSITQYF TRBD2 few TRBJ2-3 TRBV25-1
TGTGCCAGCTCACCGCCTGAGACAGAAAGTCGCGCTGAAGCTTTCTTT CASSPPETESRAEAFF - - TRBJ1-1 TRBV18
TGTGCCTGGGCGCCTGGGATTACAGATACGCAGTATTTT CAWAPGITDTQYF - - TRBJ2-3 TRBV30
TGTGCCAGCAGTCGTTTGGGGCAGCCCCAGCATTTT CASSRLGQPQHF - - TRBJ1-5 TRBV6-1
TGTGCCAGCAGTGTTGGGGGAACGCGCAATCAGCCCCAGCATTTT CASSVGGTRNQPQHF - many TRBJ1-5 TRBV2
TGTGCCAGCAGTAAGACGGGGACTAGCGGGGATGAGCAGTTCTTC CASSKTGTSGDEQFF TRBD2 few TRBJ2-1 TRBV7-9
TGCAGCGTTGACAACGGGCGCCCATTCTTT CSVDNGRPFF - - TRBJ1-1 TRBV29-1
TGCAGTGCTAGAGATCCCCAGCAAGAGACCCAGTACTTC CSARDPQQETQYF - few TRBJ2-5 TRBV20-1
TGTGCCAGCAGCTTAGGGGACAGGGCCCCTAAGTACTTC CASSLGDRAPKYF TRBD1 - TRBJ2-5 TRBV13